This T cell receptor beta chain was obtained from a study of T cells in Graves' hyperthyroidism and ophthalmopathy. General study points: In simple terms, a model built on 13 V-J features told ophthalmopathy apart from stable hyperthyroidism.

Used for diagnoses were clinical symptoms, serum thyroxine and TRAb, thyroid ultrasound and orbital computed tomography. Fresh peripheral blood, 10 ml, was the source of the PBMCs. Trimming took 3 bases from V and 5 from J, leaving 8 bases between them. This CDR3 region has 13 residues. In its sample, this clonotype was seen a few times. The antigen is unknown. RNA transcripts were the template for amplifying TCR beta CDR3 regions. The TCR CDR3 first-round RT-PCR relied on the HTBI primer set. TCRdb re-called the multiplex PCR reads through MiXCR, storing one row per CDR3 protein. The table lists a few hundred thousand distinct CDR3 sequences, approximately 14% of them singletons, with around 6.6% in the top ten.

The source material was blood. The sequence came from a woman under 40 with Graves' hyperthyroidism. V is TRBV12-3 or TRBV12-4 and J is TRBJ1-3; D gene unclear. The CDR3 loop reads CASSLGSRNTIYF. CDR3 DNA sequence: TGTGCCAGCAGTTTGGGTTCGAGAAACACCATATATTTT.